The clone carrying this T cell receptor (beta chain) was seen a handful of times. What it binds is not known. It was with a sample-barcoded 5' primer and a J-beta primer mix that a second PCR of roughly 7 to 12 cycles was run. CDR3-containing paired-end reads numbering at least 3 million came from each sample. MiXCR, run by TCRdb on the 5' RACE reads, gives a single entry per CDR3 protein. The table has approximately 690,000 distinct CDR3 sequences, around 38% seen once. The CDR3 has 15 amino acids. Germline trimming cut 4 bases from V and 5 bases from J; bases unmatched to any gene: 8. CDR1 and CDR2 from the germline V gene are MDHEN and SYDVKM. The data belong to a study of blood T cells in healthy people across ages. Whole-study findings and limits: Estimates of total diversity, which came from one million sequenced T cells, were considered to be underestimates. Greater diversity and more naive CD4+ cells were seen in long-lived donors than in aged donors.

Researchers isolated at least 7 million PBMCs per sample. The chain links TRBV28 to TRBJ2-5; 9 bases are a match to TRBD1. The TCR was taken from a man aged 80 or over in good health. Sequenced: blood. The CDR3 loop reads CASSWTGARLETQYF. The CDR3 coding sequence is TGTGCCAGCAGTTGGACAGGGGCTCGGTTGGAGACCCAGTACTTC.